The T cell receptor (beta chain) under discussion was sequenced for a study of T cells in Graves' hyperthyroidism and ophthalmopathy. Study-wide findings and caveats: Expanded thyroid clonotypes (above 0.001) were mostly also found in blood.

A note on this clonotype: The antigen is unknown.

V shed 5 bases and J 10 bases; nucleotides not matched to a gene: 14. The CDR3 has 16 amino acids. From germline, CDR1 is SGHTA and CDR2 FQGTGA. Regions amplified from RNA transcripts were the TCR beta CDR3 regions. The TCR CDR3 first-round RT-PCR relied on the HTBI primer set. TCRdb processed the multiplex PCR reads anew with MiXCR; each CDR3 protein has one entry. The data contain 800,000 or so distinct CDR3 sequences, around 39% of them singletons. Diagnosing involved the use of clinical symptoms, serum thyroxine and TRAb, thyroid ultrasound and orbital computed tomography. PBMCs came from 9 to 10 ml fresh peripheral blood.

The chain uses TRBV7-3 and TRBJ1-4; 9 nucleotides match TRBD1. This clonotype was sampled from a man between 18 and 29 years old with Graves' hyperthyroidism. The sequenced sample was blood. In DNA form, the CDR3 reads TGTGCCAGCAGCCTCGGGACAGGGCGATCTTTAGGAAAACTGTTTTTT. Protein: CASSLGTGRSLGKLFF.